This is a list of T cell receptor beta chains from one sample in a study of lymphopenia after photon versus proton radiotherapy. Assay: immunoSEQ multiplex PCR; the TCRdb copy retains only in-frame clones and omits some. This repertoire shows fewer than 70,000 clones, approximately 87% found once; its top ten account for more than 10%. The specimen was peripheral blood, collected from a patient treated with proton-based radiotherapy. The receptors originated from an elderly man with esophageal cancer. Each CDR3 is given with its conserved first and last residue. Each record gives: V gene, clone size, J gene, D gene, CDR3 DNA, CDR3 protein. A D gene is named only where the DNA matches it firmly. Expanded clones are given a class, and other clones once, few, many or no size at all.

>TRBV5-1|few|TRBJ1-5|TRBD1
TGCGCCAGCAGCCGGACAGGGGGTGATCAGCCCCAGCATTTT
CASSRTGGDQPQHF
>TRBV27|.|TRBJ2-7|.
TGTGCCAGCAGTATTGGAAGCTCCTACGAGCAGTACTTC
CASSIGSSYEQYF
>TRBV15|.|TRBJ1-2|.
TGTGCCACCAGCAGATCCGGCGGGGGGCTGGGCTATGGCTACACCTTC
CATSRSGGGLGYGYTF
>TRBV5-4|.|TRBJ1-1|.
TGTGCCAGCAGCTTGGTCCGGGAGGGGGCTGAAGCTTTCTTT
CASSLVREGAEAFF
>TRBV2|.|TRBJ1-2|.
TGTGCCAGCACGACAACCTATGGCTACACCTTC
CASTTTYGYTF
>TRBV10-2|.|TRBJ2-7|.
TGCGCCAGCAGTGAAGGCGGCTGGTCCTACGAGCAGTACTTC
CASSEGGWSYEQYF
>TRBV7-6|.|TRBJ2-7|TRBD2
TGTGCCAGCAGCTCTTCCCGGACTAGCGGGAGTTACGAGCAGTACTTC
CASSSSRTSGSYEQYF
>TRBV6-1|.|TRBJ2-2|TRBD1
TGTGCCAGCAGTGGGGACAGGGGGCTTGGCGGGGAGCTGTTTTTT
CASSGDRGLGGELFF
>TRBV6-5|once|TRBJ1-5|TRBD1
TGTGCCAGCAGTTACTCGGCCAGGGGGGACAATCAGCCCCAGCATTTT
CASSYSARGDNQPQHF
>TRBV18|.|TRBJ1-5|.
TGTGCCAGCTCACCACCAGGGGGAAGCCAGCCCCAGCATTTT
CASSPPGGSQPQHF
>TRBV7-2|.|TRBJ1-1|TRBD1
TGTGCCAGCAGCACCGGGGACAGGCGATTCACTGAAGCTTTCTTT
CASSTGDRRFTEAFF
>TRBV19|.|TRBJ2-3|.
TGTGCCACGGCGACAGACCTCACAGATACGCAGTATTTT
CATATDLTDTQYF
>TRBV5-1|.|TRBJ2-1|.
TGCGCCAGCAGCCCGGGCCCTGGGACGCAGGAGCAGTTCTTC
CASSPGPGTQEQFF
>TRBV30|.|TRBJ2-5|.
TGTGCCTGGGAGGGAAGGACATACCAAGAGACCCAGTACTTC
CAWEGRTYQETQYF
>TRBV19|.|TRBJ2-1|TRBD2
TGTGCCAGTAGCCAGGAGAGGACTAGCCCGTTCTTC
CASSQERTSPFF
>TRBV14|few|TRBJ1-1|.
TGTGCCAGCAGCCATCGGGGTAGGACTTTCTTT
CASSHRGRTFF
>TRBV28|few|TRBJ1-6|.
TGTGCCAGCAGCGAGGGTAATTCACCCCTCCACTTT
CASSEGNSPLHF
>TRBV19|.|TRBJ2-1|TRBD2
TGTGCCAGTAGTATTAATAGCGGGAGAACCTCCTACAATGAGCAGTTCTTC
CASSINSGRTSYNEQFF